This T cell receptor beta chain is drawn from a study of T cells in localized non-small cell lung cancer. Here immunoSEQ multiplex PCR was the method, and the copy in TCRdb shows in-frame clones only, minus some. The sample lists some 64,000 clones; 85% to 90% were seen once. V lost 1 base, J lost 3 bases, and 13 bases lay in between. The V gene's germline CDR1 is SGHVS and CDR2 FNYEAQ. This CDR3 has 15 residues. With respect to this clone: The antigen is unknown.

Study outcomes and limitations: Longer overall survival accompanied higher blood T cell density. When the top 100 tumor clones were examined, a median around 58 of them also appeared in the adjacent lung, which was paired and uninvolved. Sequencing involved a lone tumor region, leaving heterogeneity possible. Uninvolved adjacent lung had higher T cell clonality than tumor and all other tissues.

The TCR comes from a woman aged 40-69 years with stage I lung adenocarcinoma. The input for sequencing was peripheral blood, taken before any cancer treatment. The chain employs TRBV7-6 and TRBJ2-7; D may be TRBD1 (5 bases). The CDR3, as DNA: TGTGCCAGCAGCTTAGGTGGGCAGGGCCTCTACGAGCAGTACTTC. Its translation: CASSLGGQGLYEQYF.